Detailed here is one T cell receptor beta chain. Its target is unknown. The sample originates from a study of T cell responses to AZD1222 COVID-19 vaccine. With 2 bases removed from V and 0 bases from J, the gap between germline ends came to 11 bases. The CDR3 runs 16 residues. CDR1 and CDR2 (germline): MNHEY, SVGAGI. Study-wide findings and caveats: Two AZD1222 doses significantly raised spike-specific TCR breadth and depth over controls. CD4 TCRs associated with vaccination spanned spike, dominating at 160-218 and 743-854. The study identified only six AZD1222 recipients as seropositive at baseline. Mostly white British, mostly female donors; authors suggested clonal diversity may be underestimated.

The protocol was immunoSEQ multiplex PCR, while the TCRdb copy is restricted to in-frame clones and leaves out a portion. The sample contains over 30,000 clones, around 90% of which appear only once. This receptor was taken from an adult who received the MenACWY meningococcal vaccine as a control. The genes are TRBV6-5 and TRBJ2-1, with D possibly being TRBD2 (6 bases). The sample in question was peripheral blood, obtained 28 days after the second dose of the MenACWY control vaccine. The CDR3: CASSYIAASSYNEQFF. Here the CDR3 DNA reads TGTGCCAGCAGTTACATAGCGGCCAGCTCCTACAATGAGCAGTTCTTC.